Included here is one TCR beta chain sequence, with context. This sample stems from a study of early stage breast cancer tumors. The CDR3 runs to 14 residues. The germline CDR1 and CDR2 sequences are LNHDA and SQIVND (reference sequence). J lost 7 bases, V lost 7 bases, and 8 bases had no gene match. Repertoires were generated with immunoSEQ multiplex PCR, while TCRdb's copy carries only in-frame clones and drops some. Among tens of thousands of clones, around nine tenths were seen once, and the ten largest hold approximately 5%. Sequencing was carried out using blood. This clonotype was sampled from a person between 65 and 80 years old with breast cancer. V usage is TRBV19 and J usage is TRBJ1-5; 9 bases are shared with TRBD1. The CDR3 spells CASTETGGQQPQHF. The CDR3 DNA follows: TGTGCCAGTACTGAGACAGGGGGGCAACAGCCCCAGCATTTT.